This is a list of T cell receptor beta chains from one sample in a study of shared clonotypes between healthy human individuals. Repertoires were generated with immunoSEQ multiplex PCR, while TCRdb's copy carries only in-frame clones and drops some. Of around 2.5 million clones in the sample, 80% to 95% were seen once. Sequenced sample: naive CD4+ T cells from PBMCs. The origin of the receptors is a man aged 18 to 30 in good health. Some clones in this sample may be carry-over from other donors' samples. CDR3s include the opening cysteine and the closing phenylalanine or tryptophan. The D gene is left open where the match is weak. For some rows the clone size is stated as once, few or many, or as a class when expanded; others skip it.

J gene,V gene,D gene,clone size,CDR3 protein,CDR3 DNA
TRBJ2-5,TRBV7-2,.,.,CASSSYGEETQYF,TGTGCCAGCAGCAGTTATGGGGAGGAGACCCAGTACTTC
TRBJ2-1,TRBV5-1,.,.,CASSFLGNEQFF,TGCGCCAGCAGCTTCCTAGGCAATGAGCAGTTCTTC
TRBJ1-3,TRBV28,TRBD1,.,CASSPRDRGSWGNTIYF,TGTGCCAGCAGCCCCCGGGACAGGGGTTCGTGGGGAAACACCATATATTTT
TRBJ1-3,TRBV27,.,.,CASSIDLLRSGNTIYF,TGTGCCAGCAGTATCGACCTATTACGCTCTGGAAACACCATATATTTT
TRBJ2-2,TRBV5-1,.,.,CASSLEGTKTGELFF,TGCGCCAGCAGCTTGGAGGGAACCAAAACCGGGGAGCTGTTTTTT
TRBJ2-3,TRBV9,TRBD1,.,CASSRPGTGGVGYTDTQYF,TGTGCCAGCAGCAGACCCGGGACAGGGGGCGTTGGGTACACAGATACGCAGTATTTT
TRBJ1-1,TRBV19,.,.,CASSRVEDNTEAFF,TGTGCCAGTAGTAGGGTAGAGGATAACACTGAAGCTTTCTTT
TRBJ1-2,TRBV6-1,TRBD1,.,CASSERGQGDDYGYTF,TGTGCCAGCAGTGAACGAGGGCAGGGGGACGACTATGGCTACACCTTC
TRBJ1-3,TRBV11-2,.,.,CASSPFRGTGNTIYF,TGTGCCAGCAGCCCTTTTAGGGGAACTGGAAACACCATATATTTT
TRBJ1-2,TRBV28,.,.,CASSAAGGVYGYTF,TGTGCCAGCAGCGCGGCGGGGGGTGTCTATGGCTACACCTTC
TRBJ2-5,TRBV5-1,.,.,CASSPRDRQETQYF,TGCGCCAGCAGCCCGCGGGACAGACAAGAGACCCAGTACTTC
TRBJ1-5,TRBV30,.,.,CAWSVRNNQPQHF,TGTGCCTGGAGTGTCCGGAACAATCAGCCCCAGCATTTT
TRBJ2-7,TRBV6-5,.,.,CASSYQESYEQYF,TGTGCCAGCAGTTACCAGGAATCCTACGAGCAGTACTTC
TRBJ2-2,TRBV6-5,.,.,CASSYSRSTGELFF,TGTGCCAGCAGTTACTCGAGGTCCACCGGGGAGCTGTTTTTT
TRBJ2-5,TRBV9,.,.,CASSGAGGGGETQYF,TGTGCCAGCAGCGGCGCCGGGGGAGGCGGTGAGACCCAGTACTTC
TRBJ2-3,TRBV5-4,TRBD2,.,CASMLLAGGPNTQYF,TGTGCCAGCATGCTCTTAGCGGGAGGGCCGAATACGCAGTATTTT
TRBJ1-4,TRBV18,.,.,CASKRGSDEKLFF,TGTGCCAGTAAAAGGGGGAGTGATGAAAAACTGTTTTTT
TRBJ2-1,TRBV5-8,TRBD2,.,CASPPQAGGVYNEQFF,TGTGCCAGCCCCCCTCAAGCGGGAGGGGTCTACAATGAGCAGTTCTTC
TRBJ1-1,TRBV11-2,.,.,CASSLVANTEAFF,TGTGCCAGCAGCTTAGTCGCGAACACTGAAGCTTTCTTT
TRBJ2-1,TRBV7-3,.,.,CASSPQRYNEQFF,TGTGCCAGCAGCCCTCAGAGGTACAATGAGCAGTTCTTC
TRBJ2-1,TRBV9,TRBD1,once,CASSVSLPGQGFGEQFF,TGTGCCAGCAGCGTATCCCTACCGGGACAGGGCTTTGGGGAGCAGTTCTTC
TRBJ2-2,TRBV5-4,.,.,CASSTDPSNGGELFF,TGTGCCAGCAGCACGGACCCGAGTAACGGCGGGGAGCTGTTTTTT
TRBJ2-7,TRBV7-2,.,.,CASSFSSSYEQYF,TGTGCCAGCAGCTTCTCTTCCTCCTACGAGCAGTACTTC
TRBJ1-2,TRBV28,.,.,CASSSTGPPGGGYTF,TGTGCCAGCAGTTCCACCGGGCCCCCTGGCGGGGGCTACACCTTC
TRBJ2-7,TRBV18,TRBD1,.,CASSPQGQPYEQYF,TGTGCCAGCTCACCACAGGGACAGCCATACGAGCAGTACTTC
TRBJ1-5,TRBV2,TRBD1,.,CASQTGGQPQHF,TGTGCCAGCCAGACAGGGGGTCAGCCCCAGCATTTT
TRBJ1-1,TRBV30,.,.,CAWVRVRNTEAFF,TGTGCCTGGGTTCGTGTCAGGAACACTGAAGCTTTCTTT
TRBJ2-7,TRBV30,TRBD2,.,CAWGVPGGGYEQYF,TGTGCCTGGGGTGTACCCGGGGGAGGGTACGAGCAGTACTTC
TRBJ2-2,TRBV27,.,.,CASSLAGLTPRTGGELFF,TGTGCCAGCAGTTTAGCCGGACTGACCCCCAGAACAGGCGGGGAGCTGTTTTTT
TRBJ2-5,TRBV12-5,.,.,CASGLEDETQYF,TGTGCTAGTGGTTTGGAGGACGAGACCCAGTACTTC
TRBJ2-7,TRBV5-4,.,.,CASSLNLYEQYF,TGTGCCAGCAGCTTGAACCTCTACGAGCAGTACTTC
TRBJ2-5,TRBV5-1,.,.,CASRRAGSPQETQYF,TGCGCCAGCCGGAGGGCAGGGAGCCCCCAAGAGACCCAGTACTTC
TRBJ2-7,TRBV5-6,.,.,CASNNYPGEQYF,TGTGCCAGCAACAACTACCCCGGCGAGCAGTACTTC
TRBJ2-7,TRBV7-7,TRBD1,.,CASSPIDRDEQYF,TGTGCCAGCAGCCCAATTGACAGGGACGAGCAGTACTTC
TRBJ2-7,TRBV5-1,.,.,CASSGLPGKYEQYF,TGCGCCAGCAGCGGGCTCCCGGGTAAATACGAGCAGTACTTC
TRBJ2-1,TRBV29-1,TRBD2,.,CSVEGVWRDYLSYNEQFF,TGCAGCGTTGAGGGAGTCTGGCGGGACTACCTTTCCTACAATGAGCAGTTCTTC
TRBJ1-1,TRBV6-1,.,.,CASSELRHRTDTEAFF,TGTGCCAGCAGTGAATTGCGTCACCGGACGGACACTGAAGCTTTCTTT
TRBJ2-5,TRBV5-1,.,.,CASSGGPGETQYF,TGCGCCAGCAGCGGGGGACCGGGGGAGACCCAGTACTTC
TRBJ2-7,TRBV4-2,TRBD2,.,CASRPSGVSSYEQYF,TGTGCCAGCAGACCCAGCGGGGTTAGCTCCTACGAGCAGTACTTC
TRBJ1-5,TRBV7-9,.,.,CASSYNSNQPQHF,TGTGCCAGCAGCTATAACAGCAATCAGCCCCAGCATTTT
TRBJ1-2,TRBV6-5,.,.,CASSYGGGLFGYTF,TGTGCCAGCAGTTACGGGGGTGGTCTTTTTGGCTACACCTTC
TRBJ2-3,TRBV5-5,.,.,CASSPGWTSTDTQYF,TGTGCCAGCAGCCCCGGTTGGACAAGCACAGATACGCAGTATTTT
TRBJ1-1,TRBV7-3,.,.,CASSRDSDAEAFF,TGTGCCAGCAGTCGGGACTCGGACGCTGAAGCTTTCTTT
TRBJ2-7,TRBV28,TRBD1,.,CASIGTAPYEQYF,TGTGCCAGCATCGGGACAGCCCCCTACGAGCAGTACTTC
TRBJ1-3,TRBV10-3,TRBD1,.,CAISDTQGTGNTIYF,TGTGCCATCAGTGACACACAGGGGACTGGAAACACCATATATTTT
TRBJ2-1,TRBV6-1,TRBD2,.,CASSEYSGTTMKQFF,TGTGCCAGCAGTGAATATAGCGGGACTACAATGAAGCAGTTCTTC
TRBJ2-3,TRBV4-3,.,.,CASSPTHGGTDTQYF,TGCGCCAGCAGCCCCACGCACGGCGGCACAGATACGCAGTATTTT
TRBJ1-2,TRBV14,.,.,CASSQVYGPNYGYTF,TGTGCCAGCAGCCAAGTTTATGGCCCAAACTATGGCTACACCTTC
TRBJ2-3,TRBV5-4,.,.,CASSLKDGGDTQYF,TGTGCCAGCAGCTTGAAGGACGGCGGGGATACGCAGTATTTT
TRBJ2-7,TRBV5-1,.,.,CASSTGPGGTYEQYF,TGCGCCAGCAGCACGGGCCCAGGGGGGACCTACGAGCAGTACTTC
TRBJ1-2,TRBV7-9,TRBD1,.,CASSSGGMLDGYTF,TGTGCCAGCAGCTCAGGGGGGATGTTGGATGGCTACACCTTC
TRBJ1-4,TRBV29-1,.,.,CSVAKTANNEKLFF,TGCAGCGTTGCTAAGACGGCAAATAATGAAAAACTGTTTTTT
TRBJ2-1,TRBV28,.,.,CASSLPGTPANEQFF,TGTGCCAGCAGCCTACCCGGGACCCCGGCCAATGAGCAGTTCTTC
TRBJ2-6,TRBV28,.,.,CASNTISGANVLTF,TGTGCCAGCAACACCATCTCTGGGGCCAACGTCCTGACTTTC
TRBJ1-4,TRBV5-1,.,once,CASSTAGGTNEKLFF,TGCGCCAGCAGCACCGCGGGGGGTACTAACGAAAAACTGTTTTTT